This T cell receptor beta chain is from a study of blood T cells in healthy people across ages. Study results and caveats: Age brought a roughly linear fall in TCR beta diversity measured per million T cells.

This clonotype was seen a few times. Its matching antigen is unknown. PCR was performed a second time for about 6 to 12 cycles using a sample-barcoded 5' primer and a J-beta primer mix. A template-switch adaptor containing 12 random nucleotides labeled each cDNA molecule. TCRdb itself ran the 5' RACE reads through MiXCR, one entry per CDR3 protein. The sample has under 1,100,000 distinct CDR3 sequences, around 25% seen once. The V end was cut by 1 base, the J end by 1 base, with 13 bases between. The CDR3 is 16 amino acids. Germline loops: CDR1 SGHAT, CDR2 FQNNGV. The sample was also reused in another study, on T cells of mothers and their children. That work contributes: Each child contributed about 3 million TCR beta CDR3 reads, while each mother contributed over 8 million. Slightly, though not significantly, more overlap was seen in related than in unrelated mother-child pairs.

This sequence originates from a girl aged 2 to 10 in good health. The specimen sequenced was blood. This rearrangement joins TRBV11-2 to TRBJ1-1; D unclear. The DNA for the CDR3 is TGTGCCAGCAGCTTAGGAGGAGGCGGGAGGAACACTGAAGCTTTCTTT. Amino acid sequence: CASSLGGGGRNTEAFF.